This T cell receptor (beta chain) was profiled in a study of cytomegalovirus exposure and HLA in healthy donors. Study details: An early release of data contained about 85 million unique TCRs, which came from HLA-typed donors. Broader study findings: Fewer N-insertions (relative to the roughly 720-donor mean) were reportedly seen in an Asian-associated ancestry cluster in a later analysis.

Germline V gene sequence: CDR1 SGHAT, CDR2 FQNNGV. CDR3 size: 15 residues. The junction had 10 bases not matched to a gene; V was cut back by 3 bases and J by 8 bases. This PCR relied on a set of 60 Vbeta primers and 13 Jbeta primers. Generated by immunoSEQ multiplex PCR, the TCRdb table keeps only in-frame clones and is missing some. The profile covers 200,000 or so clones, with approximately 84% appearing a single time and 6% taken by the ten largest. A remark on this clone: The antigen remains undetermined.

This TCR came from a woman younger than 45 in good health and CMV-seropositive. V usage is TRBV11-2 and J usage is TRBJ2-1; TRBD2 agrees at 7 bases. Sequencing input: PBMCs. The CDR3 DNA follows: TGTGCCAGCAGCTTGGGGGTGGAAGGGAGGGATGAGCAGTTCTTC. Translated: CASSLGVEGRDEQFF.